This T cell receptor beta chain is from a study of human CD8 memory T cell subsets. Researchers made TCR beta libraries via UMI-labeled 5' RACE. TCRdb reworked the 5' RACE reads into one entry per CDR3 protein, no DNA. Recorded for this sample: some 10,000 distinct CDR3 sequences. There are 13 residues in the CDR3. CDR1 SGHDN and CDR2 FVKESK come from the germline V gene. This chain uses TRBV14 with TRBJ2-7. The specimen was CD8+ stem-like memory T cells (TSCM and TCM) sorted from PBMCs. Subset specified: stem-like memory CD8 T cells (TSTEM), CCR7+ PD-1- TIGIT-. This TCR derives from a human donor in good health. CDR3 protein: CASSQGITYEQYF.